This T cell receptor (beta chain) came from a study of human T cells and chemical hapten exposure. The time point denotes: pre-sensitization, week 0. Treatment here: therapeutic diphenylcyclopropenone sensitization with weekly scalp DPC. There are many counts of this clonotype. Its antigen is not known. V lost 6 bases to trimming and J lost 0 bases, with 12 bases between them. The germline gives CDR1 MDHEN, CDR2 SYDVKM. CDR3 length equals 14 residues. TCRdb re-analysed the RACE reads in MiXCR, keeping a single row per CDR3 protein. The sample lists some 250,000 distinct CDR3 sequences; about 7.7% were seen once. Study-level results: Correlating positively with patch test score were the PT1 expanded TCR counts. Relative to control repertoires, expanded TCRs gave rise to significantly more large CDR3 similarity clusters. The number of TCRs over 1 in 1000 frequency stayed unchanged after DPC.

The sequence was obtained from a man aged 18 to 35 with alopecia areata. Some clones in this sample may be carry-over from other donors' samples. Here the sequenced sample was whole blood, taken in connection with sensitization to the hapten diphenylcyclopropenone (DPC). V is TRBV28 and J is TRBJ2-7; D might be TRBD1 (6 bases). CDR3 DNA: TGTGCCAGCAGGCGACAGGTACTCTCCTACGAGCAGTACTTC. It encodes CASRRQVLSYEQYF.